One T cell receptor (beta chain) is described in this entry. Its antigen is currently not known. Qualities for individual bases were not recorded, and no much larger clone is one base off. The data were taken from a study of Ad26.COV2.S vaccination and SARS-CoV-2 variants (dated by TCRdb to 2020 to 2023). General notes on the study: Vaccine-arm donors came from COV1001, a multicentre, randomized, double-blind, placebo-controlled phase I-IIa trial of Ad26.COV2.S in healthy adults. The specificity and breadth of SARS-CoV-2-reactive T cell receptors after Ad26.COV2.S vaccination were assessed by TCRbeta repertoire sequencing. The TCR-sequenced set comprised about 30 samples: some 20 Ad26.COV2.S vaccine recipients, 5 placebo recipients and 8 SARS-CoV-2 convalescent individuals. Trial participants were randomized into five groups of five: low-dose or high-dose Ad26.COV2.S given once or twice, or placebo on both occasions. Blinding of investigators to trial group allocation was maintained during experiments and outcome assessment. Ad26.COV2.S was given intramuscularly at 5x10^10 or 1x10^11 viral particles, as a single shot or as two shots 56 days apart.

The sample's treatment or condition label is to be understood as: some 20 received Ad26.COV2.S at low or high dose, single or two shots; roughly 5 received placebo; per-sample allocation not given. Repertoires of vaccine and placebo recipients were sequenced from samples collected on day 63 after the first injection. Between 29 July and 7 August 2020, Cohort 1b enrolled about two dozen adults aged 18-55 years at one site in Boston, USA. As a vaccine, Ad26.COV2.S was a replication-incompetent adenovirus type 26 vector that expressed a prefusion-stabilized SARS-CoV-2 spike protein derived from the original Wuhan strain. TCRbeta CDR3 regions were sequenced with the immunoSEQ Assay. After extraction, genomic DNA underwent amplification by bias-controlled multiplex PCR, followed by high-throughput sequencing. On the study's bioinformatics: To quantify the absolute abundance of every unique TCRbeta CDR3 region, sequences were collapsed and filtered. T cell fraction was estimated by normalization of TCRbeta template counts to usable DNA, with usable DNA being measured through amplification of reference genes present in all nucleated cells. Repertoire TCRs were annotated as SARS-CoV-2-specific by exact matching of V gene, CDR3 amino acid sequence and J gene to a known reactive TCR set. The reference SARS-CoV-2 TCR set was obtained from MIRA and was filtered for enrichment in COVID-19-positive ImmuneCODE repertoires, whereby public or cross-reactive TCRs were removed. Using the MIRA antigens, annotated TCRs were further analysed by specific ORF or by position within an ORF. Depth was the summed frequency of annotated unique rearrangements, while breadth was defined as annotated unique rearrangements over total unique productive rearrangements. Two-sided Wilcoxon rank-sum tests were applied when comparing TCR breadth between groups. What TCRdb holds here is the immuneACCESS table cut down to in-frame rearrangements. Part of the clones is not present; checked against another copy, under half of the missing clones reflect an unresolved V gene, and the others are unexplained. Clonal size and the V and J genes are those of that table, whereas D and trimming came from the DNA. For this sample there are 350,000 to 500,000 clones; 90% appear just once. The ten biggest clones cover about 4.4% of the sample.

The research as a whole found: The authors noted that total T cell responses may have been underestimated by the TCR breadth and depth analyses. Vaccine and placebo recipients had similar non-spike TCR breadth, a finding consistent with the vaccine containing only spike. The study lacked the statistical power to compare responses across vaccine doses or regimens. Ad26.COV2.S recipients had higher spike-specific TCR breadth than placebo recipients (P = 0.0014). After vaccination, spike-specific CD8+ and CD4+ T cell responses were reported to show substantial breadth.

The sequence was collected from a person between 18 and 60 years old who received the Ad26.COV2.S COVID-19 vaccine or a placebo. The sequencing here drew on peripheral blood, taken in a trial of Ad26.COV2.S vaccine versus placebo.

The CDR3 reads as follows: CASRLAGASYEQYF. At the DNA level, the sequence is TGTGCCAGCAGGTTAGCGGGAGCCTCCTACGAGCAGTACTTC. The chain links TRBV6-5 with TRBJ2-7, and TRBD2 aligns with 9 junction nucleotides. The CDR3 goes from the cysteine to the phenylalanine over 14 residues. Of the read, only the CDR3 DNA is kept; its 42 bases are in frame from base 1. Relative to germline, V is missing 6 bases and J is missing 0 bases, with 3 bases of the junction outside any gene match. The germline V gene encodes CDR1 MNHEY and CDR2 SVGAGI.